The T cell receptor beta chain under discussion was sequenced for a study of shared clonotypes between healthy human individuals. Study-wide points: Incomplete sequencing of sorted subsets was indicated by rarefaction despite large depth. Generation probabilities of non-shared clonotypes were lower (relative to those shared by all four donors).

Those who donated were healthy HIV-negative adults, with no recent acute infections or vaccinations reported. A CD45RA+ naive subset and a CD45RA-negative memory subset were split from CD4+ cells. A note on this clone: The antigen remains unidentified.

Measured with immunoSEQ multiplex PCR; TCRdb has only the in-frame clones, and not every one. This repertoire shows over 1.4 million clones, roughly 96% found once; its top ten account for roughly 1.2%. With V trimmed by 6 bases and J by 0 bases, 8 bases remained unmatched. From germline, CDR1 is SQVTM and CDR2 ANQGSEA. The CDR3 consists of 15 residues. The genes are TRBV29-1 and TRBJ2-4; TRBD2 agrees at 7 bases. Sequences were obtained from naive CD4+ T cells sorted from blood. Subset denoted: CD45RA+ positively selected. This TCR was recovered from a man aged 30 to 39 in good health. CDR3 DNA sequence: TGCAGCGTGCGGGAGCAGGCTTCAGCCAAAAACATTCAGTACTTC. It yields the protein CSVREQASAKNIQYF.